This T cell receptor (beta chain) comes out of a study of human T cells and chemical hapten exposure. Looked up from germline, CDR1 is MNHNY and CDR2 is SVGAGI (reference sequence). This CDR3 contains 14 residues. Between the trimmed V and J ends, which lost 4 bases and 6 bases, there was a span of 15 bases. Time point meaning: patch test 1, 2 weeks after DPC sensitization. Described treatment: therapeutic diphenylcyclopropenone sensitization with weekly scalp DPC. TCRdb processed the RACE reads anew with MiXCR; each CDR3 protein has one entry. The sample includes nearly 80,000 distinct CDR3 sequences, around 10% seen only once; the top ten take approximately 1.4%.

The receptor was isolated from a woman aged 45-65 years with alopecia areata. Some clones in this sample may be carry-over from other donors' samples. The sequencing used whole blood, collected in connection with sensitization to the hapten diphenylcyclopropenone (DPC). The genes are TRBV6-6 and TRBJ1-1, with a tentative D call TRBD1 (5 bases). The CDR3 sequence: CASSSSRETSEAFF. DNA of the CDR3: TGTGCCAGCAGTTCGTCCAGGGAAACCTCTGAAGCTTTCTTT.